A single sample gave rise to the 19 T cell receptor beta chains below, sequenced in a study of blood T cell repertoires in COVID-19 (dated by TCRdb to 2018 to 2021). Receptors were amplified or captured by the immunoSEQ multiplex PCR assay. The source is immuneACCESS, and TCRdb retained only in-frame sequences with V and J called. Part of the clones is not carried over; for the studies checked, unresolved V genes explain less than half of this, and the remainder is unexplained. The sample contains tens of thousands of clones, 82% of them found a single time. The top ten constitute 22% of the sample. Sequencing was carried out using peripheral blood. The source is a woman aged 55 to 70 with acute or convalescent COVID-19.

This clone was seen more than once but under ten times. The chain joins TRBV10-2 to TRBJ1-4; 7 nucleotides match TRBD1. The length of the CDR3 is 14 residues. Germline V gene sequence: CDR1 WSHSY, CDR2 SAAADI. Trimming removed 6 bases from V and 6 bases from J; junction bases left unmatched: 7. Here the CDR3 DNA reads TGCGCCAGCAGATCCGGGACAGCAGATGAAAAACTGTTTTTT. Translating gives CASRSGTADEKLFF.

The gene calls are TRBV29-1 and TRBJ1-2, with 7 bases matching TRBD1. CDR1 and CDR2 from the germline V gene are SQVTM and ANQGSEA. Trimming took 7 bases from V and 8 from J; bases not matched to a gene: 10. CDR3 length: 12 residues. The CDR3 reads CSARQGSGGYTF. The DNA for the CDR3 is TGCAGCGCCCGACAGGGTTCGGGGGGCTACACCTTC.

V is TRBV7-9 and J is TRBJ1-1, with a possible D match to TRBD1 (5 bases). This CDR3 is built from 13 residues. Germline V lookup: CDR1 SEHNR, CDR2 FQNEAQ (reference sequence). V shed 3 bases and J shed 6 bases, with 11 bases lying between them. The CDR3 spells CASSLSRVSEAFF. CDR3 in DNA: TGTGCCAGCAGCTTGAGCAGGGTCTCTGAAGCTTTCTTT. The full variable domain, with the rest looked up from reference TRBV7-9 and TRBJ1-1, is DTGVSQNPRHKITKRGQNVTFRCDPISEHNRLYWYRQTLGQGPEFLTYFQNEAQLEKSRLLSDRFSAERPKGSFSTLEIQRTEQGDSAMYLCASSLSRVSEAFFGQGTRLTVV.

The chain couples TRBV7-6 to TRBJ1-5; 9 bases align to TRBD1. The CDR3 has 17 amino acids. Germline V gives CDR1 SGHVS, CDR2 FNYEAQ. Germline trimming cut 5 bases from V and 2 bases from J; bases unmatched to any gene: 10. The CDR3 bases are TGTGCCAGCAGCCCGATGTCCCGGGACAGGGGCAATCAGCCCCAGCATTTT. Its protein is CASSPMSRDRGNQPQHF.

The chain combines TRBV11-2 with TRBJ1-1, with TRBD1 identical over 9 bases. V was pared by 4 bases and J by 1 base, with 4 bases of the junction left unmatched. Germline lookup yields CDR1 SGHAT and CDR2 FQNNGV. CDR3 length: 15 residues. CDR3 protein: CASSSSDRGNTEAFF. The CDR3 DNA follows: TGTGCCAGCAGCTCCTCGGACAGGGGGAACACTGAAGCTTTCTTT.

V gene TRBV11-2 combines with J gene TRBJ2-1; TRBD2 agrees at 9 bases. CDR3 length equals 15 residues. V trimming: 4 bases; J trimming: 4 bases; junction bases outside the gene matches: 5. Germline loops: CDR1 SGHAT, CDR2 FQNNGV. The CDR3 protein is CASSSLAGEYNEQFF. CDR3 in DNA: TGTGCCAGCAGCTCCTTAGCGGGGGAATACAATGAGCAGTTCTTC.

The V gene is TRBV9, the J gene TRBJ2-7; 7 nucleotides agree with TRBD2. The germline V gene encodes CDR1 SGDLS and CDR2 YYNGEE. The CDR3 runs 14 residues. Trimming at V came to 0 bases and at J to 2 bases, leaving 2 bases not matched to a gene. This chain's CDR3 is CASSVAGGPYEQYF. The DNA for the CDR3 is TGTGCCAGCAGCGTAGCGGGAGGCCCCTACGAGCAGTACTTC. The full variable domain, with the rest looked up from reference TRBV9 and TRBJ2-7, is DSGVTQTPKHLITATGQRVTLRCSPRSGDLSVYWYQQSLDQGLQFLIQYYNGEERAKGNILERFSAQQFPDLHSELNLSSLELGDSALYFCASSVAGGPYEQYFGPGTRLTVT.

V gene TRBV29-1 combines with J gene TRBJ2-7, with D possibly being TRBD1 (5 bases). The CDR3 covers 15 residues. Germline-derived CDR1 and CDR2 are SQVTM and ANQGSEA. Trimming shortened V by 2 bases and J by 1 base, and 15 bases separated the two germline ends. The CDR3 loop is CSVEIRVARSYEQYF. CDR3 DNA: TGCAGCGTTGAAATCAGGGTGGCGAGGTCCTACGAGCAGTACTTC.

The chain is built from TRBV29-1 and TRBJ1-1, with a weak D call TRBD1 (6 bases). This CDR3 comprises 13 residues. The V gene lost 5 bases and the J gene lost 1 base, with 11 bases spanning the gap. Germline V CDR1 and CDR2: SQVTM, ANQGSEA. CDR3 DNA: TGCAGCGTTAATGACAGGTGGAACACTGAAGCTTTCTTT. This translates into CSVNDRWNTEAFF.

The rearrangement joins TRBV7-8 to TRBJ2-3, with D possibly being TRBD2 (6 bases). This CDR3 has 15 residues. Germline V lookup: CDR1 SGHVS, CDR2 FQNEAQ. V lost 2 bases to trimming and J lost 1 base, with 10 bases between them. CDR3 coding DNA: TGTGCCAGCAGCTTAACCGGGGGTCGCACAGATACGCAGTATTTT. Its protein is CASSLTGGRTDTQYF. The full variable domain, with the rest looked up from reference TRBV7-8 and TRBJ2-3, is GAGVSQSPRYKVAKRGQDVALRCDPISGHVSLFWYQQALGQGPEFLTYFQNEAQLDKSGLPSDRFFAERPEGSVSTLKIQRTQQEDSAVYLCASSLTGGRTDTQYFGPGTRLTVL.

DNA for the CDR3: TGTGCCATCAGAAGACAGGCCGGAGGACGCACAGATACGCAGTATTTT. Protein product: CAIRRQAGGRTDTQYF. V and J are TRBV10-3 and TRBJ2-3, with D possibly being TRBD1 (6 bases). Germline CDR1 is ENHRY and CDR2 is SYGVKD. The CDR3 totals 16 residues. The V and J ends lost 6 bases and 1 base respectively, with 17 bases between them.

The V call is TRBV10-1, the J call TRBJ2-3; 10 positions agree with TRBD2. This CDR3 is built from 15 residues. Germline V CDR1 and CDR2: WNHNN, SYGVQD (reference sequence). V trimming: 8 bases; J trimming: 2 bases; junction bases outside the gene matches: 7. CDR3 nucleotides: TGCGCCAGCGGCACTAGCGGGGTATCCACAGATACGCAGTATTTT. Its translation: CASGTSGVSTDTQYF.

The chain has TRBV29-1 and TRBJ1-2; D ambiguous. CDR1 and CDR2 (germline): SQVTM, ANQGSEA. This CDR3 region has 15 residues. Trimming removed 2 bases from V and 4 bases from J, with 17 bases in between. In nucleotides, the CDR3 is TGCAGCGTTGAAAGCTTCCAGGCACAATCCTATGGCTACACCTTC. Its protein product is CSVESFQAQSYGYTF.

This chain joins TRBV5-1 and TRBJ2-3; 10 bases map to TRBD1. V gave up 0 bases and J gave up 5 bases; unmatched junction bases: 12. CDR1 and CDR2 from the germline V gene are SGHRS and YFSETQ. The CDR3 covers 18 residues. CDR3 bases: TGCGCCAGCAGCTTGGAGGCGTTAGGGACAGGGGAAGGAGATACGCAGTATTTT. Residues: CASSLEALGTGEGDTQYF.

The chain joins TRBV2 to TRBJ1-5; a possible D gene is TRBD1 (6 bases). The V end was cut by 7 bases, the J end by 0 bases, with 13 bases between. This CDR3 contains 15 residues. CDR1 is SNHLY, CDR2 FYNNEI, per germline. Here the CDR3 DNA reads TGTGCCAGCATCGGGACACAGTATAGCAATCAGCCCCAGCATTTT. Protein product: CASIGTQYSNQPQHF.

The chain recombines TRBV4-2 with TRBJ1-5, with 8 bases identical to TRBD1. The CDR3 totals 15 residues. Germline values: CDR1 LGHNA, CDR2 YNFKEQ. V was clipped by 2 bases and J by 5 bases; unmatched bases: 5. CDR3 amino acids: CASSQRPTGDQPQHF. The DNA for the CDR3 is TGTGCCAGCAGCCAAAGACCGACAGGGGATCAGCCCCAGCATTTT.

This clone was counted a few times. CDR3 bases: TGCGCCAGCAGCAGACGGACAGGGGAGGCTGAAGCTTTCTTT. Amino acids: CASSRRTGEAEAFF. This sequence joins TRBV5-1 and TRBJ1-1; 9 nucleotides line up with TRBD1. Germline V gene data show CDR1 as SGHRS and CDR2 as YFSETQ. The CDR3 is made up of 14 amino acids. V shed 4 bases, J shed 6 bases, and the junction held 7 bases outside the gene matches.

The chain employs TRBV18 and TRBJ1-1; D unclear. Trimming pared 4 bases from V and 1 base from J, leaving 7 bases between. This CDR3 is 13 amino acids long. Germline V lookup: CDR1 KGHSH, CDR2 LQKENI. The CDR3 region has the DNA TGTGCCAGCTCACGGCGGCAGAACACTGAAGCTTTCTTT. Translation gives CASSRRQNTEAFF.

The V and J genes are TRBV5-1 and TRBJ2-7; D is perhaps TRBD2 (5 bases). Germline CDR1 is SGHRS and CDR2 is YFSETQ. The germline V and J ends were trimmed by 4 bases and 1 base, with 15 bases remaining between them. This CDR3 has 15 amino acids. CDR3: CASSLTGRRSYEQYF. As DNA, the CDR3 is TGCGCCAGCAGCCTGACGGGAAGGCGGTCCTACGAGCAGTACTTC.